The 4 T cell receptor beta chains given below trace back to one sample, sequenced in a study of blood T cell repertoires in COVID-19. Assay used: immunoSEQ multiplex PCR; TCRdb lists only in-frame clones, some missing. The sample records about 300,000 clones, 85% being singletons. Sequences were obtained from PBMCs or T cells enriched from blood (not recorded which). Source of these receptors: a woman in her thirties who had been exposed to COVID-19.

The V gene is TRBV28, the J gene TRBJ1-5; TRBD1 matches 7 bases. CDR3 length: 14 amino acids. Trimming took 10 bases from V and 6 from J; bases not matched to a gene: 12. Germline CDR1 reads MDHEN; CDR2 reads SYDVKM. The CDR3 protein is CAITTGDRFQPQHF. As DNA, the CDR3 is TGTGCCATCACCACAGGGGATAGGTTTCAGCCCCAGCATTTT.

V and J are TRBV19 and TRBJ1-5; D perhaps matches TRBD1 (5 bases). Trimming removed 5 bases at V and 7 bases at J, with 9 bases between. Germline V gene data show CDR1 as LNHDA and CDR2 as SQIVND (reference sequence). The CDR3 extends over 12 amino acids. For the CDR3, the DNA is TGTGCCAGTAGTCTGCGGGACCAGCCCCAGCATTTT. As protein: CASSLRDQPQHF. Drawing the rest from reference TRBV19 and TRBJ1-5, the complete variable domain is DGGITQSPKYLFRKEGQNVTLSCEQNLNHDAMYWYRQDPGQGLRLIYYSQIVNDFQKGDIAEGYSVSREKKESFPLTVTSAQKNPTAFYLCASSLRDQPQHFGDGTRLSIL.

The V gene is TRBV29-1, the J gene TRBJ2-1; 8 bases match TRBD2. The CDR3 extends over 13 amino acids. In germline, CDR1 is SQVTM, CDR2 ANQGSEA. The ends lost 6 bases at V and 1 base at J; junction bases unmatched: 2. The CDR3 nucleotides are TGCAGCGTCCGGGGGGGATCCTACAATGAGCAGTTCTTC. Its translation: CSVRGGSYNEQFF.

V usage is TRBV2 and J usage is TRBJ2-1, with a weak D call TRBD2 (6 bases). Germline-derived CDR1 and CDR2 are SNHLY and FYNNEI. Trimming took off 5 bases at V and 2 bases at J, with 19 bases between the two ends. The CDR3 contains 17 residues. The CDR3 DNA is TGTGCCAGCAGTCGGGACTCCGCCGTAGAAACCTACAATGAGCAGTTCTTC. Its translation: CASSRDSAVETYNEQFF.